The clone carrying this TCR beta chain was seen more than once but under ten times. Method: immunoSEQ multiplex PCR; TCRdb's copy keeps in-frame clones and lacks some. The repertoire holds 200,000 to 300,000 clones, with 86% as singletons. This sample is drawn from a study of blood T cell repertoires in COVID-19. V lost 3 bases and J lost 0, with 7 bases in between. CDR3 length: 14 amino acids. Germline V gene data show CDR1 as KGHSH and CDR2 as LQKENI. Specimen: peripheral blood. The V gene is TRBV18, the J gene TRBJ2-3; D is undetermined. This clonotype originated in a woman older than 75 with COVID-19, enrolled during active disease. For the CDR3, the DNA is TGTGCCAGCTCACCGATGACAAGCACAGATACGCAGTATTTT. This gives the protein CASSPMTSTDTQYF.